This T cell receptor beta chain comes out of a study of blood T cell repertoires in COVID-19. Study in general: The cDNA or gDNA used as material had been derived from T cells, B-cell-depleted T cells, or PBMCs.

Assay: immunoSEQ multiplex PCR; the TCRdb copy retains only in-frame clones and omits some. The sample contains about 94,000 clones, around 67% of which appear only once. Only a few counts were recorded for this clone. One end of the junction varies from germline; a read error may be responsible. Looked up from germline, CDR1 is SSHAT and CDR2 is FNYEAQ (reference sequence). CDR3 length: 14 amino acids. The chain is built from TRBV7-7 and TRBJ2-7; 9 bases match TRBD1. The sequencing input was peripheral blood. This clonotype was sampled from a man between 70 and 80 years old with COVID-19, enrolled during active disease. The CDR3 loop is CASSPGQGKNEQYF. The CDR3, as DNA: TGTGCTAGCAGCCCCGGACAGGGGAAGAACGAGCAGTACTTC.